This TCR beta chain emerged from a study of identical twins (TCRdb year 2016). At the level of the whole study: To test whether fetal clonotypes persist, the study used deep sequencing on TCR alpha and beta repertoires from monozygotic twins, unrelated adults of various ages, and cord blood. Replicate twin experiments were performed at different times using different library preparation protocols to rule out contamination.

The method was 5' RACE. The sequencer was an Illumina HiSeq 2000. Template switching introduced a universal primer binding site; the final cDNA contained a unique molecular identifier, enabling accurate counting of TCR cDNA molecules. First-strand cDNA for TCR alpha and beta chains was synthesized from specific primers in the conserved constant-segment region. Each cDNA library was double barcoded, with a SMART-Mk sample barcode plus Illumina barcodes, to control for contamination. TruSeq adapter sequences, together with Illumina sample barcodes, were added in two successive PCR steps. The TCR alpha and beta cDNA libraries were sequenced on the Illumina HiSeq platform using custom primers. In the original analysis: Raw reads were processed with MiGEC to extract unique molecular identifiers, and MiXCR was used to determine CDR3 positions. Recombination models were inferred per individual with the repgenHMM and IGoR tools using an EM algorithm. The analysis of shared clonotypes was done with the tcR package in R, with sharing normalized by the product of cloneset sizes. To study raw recombination without the effects of thymic and clonal selection, out-of-frame nonproductive sequences were analyzed. The public reads were reprocessed in TCRdb via fastp at Q25 and MiXCR, keeping in-frame beta chains. CDR3 protein sequences are deduplicated, and each keeps its most common genes and DNA. The V and J calls were not made by the authors but by TCRdb's processing. The sample table holds fewer than 900,000 distinct CDR3 sequences, of which over 15% were seen once. The top ten hold roughly 14% of the sample.

Every donor in the study was a healthy Caucasian. The twin cohort comprised three pairs of female monozygotic twins, all aged about 18 to 30 years. RNA for TCR libraries was isolated from peripheral blood mononuclear cells. The CDR3 runs 12 residues from the cysteine to the phenylalanine. Only the CDR3 region is kept as DNA, spanning 36 bases read in frame from base 1. The germline V gene (reference sequence) gives CDR1 as DFQATT and CDR2 as SNEGSKA. Deletion took 8 bases off V and 7 bases off J, with a span of 15 bases between the germline ends. Results the study describes overall, beyond this receptor: Invariant T cells such as MAIT and iNKT could partly confound zero-insertion analyses, though diverse VJ usage argued against this for most clonotypes. Abundant cord blood beta clonotypes had fewer insertions, young adult naive repertoires showed a similar but weaker trend, and memory repertoires showed no such trend. Out-of-frame TCR alpha sequences shared between twins showed an excess of low generation-probability sequences compared with coincidental sharing between unrelated individuals. Recombination models systematically underestimated out-of-frame TCR alpha sharing in monozygotic twins but agreed with sharing between unrelated individuals. The excess sharing between twins in beta out-of-frame sequences was weaker because fewer shared sequences reduced the signal-to-noise ratio. Conclusions relied on cross-sectional statistical analysis, since the same donors could not be followed over many years.

This clonotype has just a few counts. Its binding antigen is unknown. Per-base qualities were not stored, and no clone one base away is much larger. These same records also appear under a second study, on T cells expressing NK-cell markers. That second publication adds: Three sorted T-cell subsets (CD3+CD56+NKG2C+, CD3+CD56+NKG2C- and CD3+CD56-NKG2C+) from about 8 donors had their TCR beta-chain repertoires profiled. Seven of the eight sequenced donors were HCMV-seropositive and one was HCMV-seronegative. To restrict sorting to alphabetaTCR-expressing T cells, an anti-gammadeltaTCR antibody was added in several experiments. In six donors, the dominant CD3+CD56+NKG2C+ clonotypes ranked among the top 10 CD8+ clonotypes, making up roughly 1.0-7.0% of CD8+ T cells. Those dominant clonotypes were again the most abundant among CD3+CD56-NKG2C+ cells in a handful of donors, at about 25-60.1%. Whether the expanded NKG2C-expressing T cell clones were specific for HCMV antigens was left unclear. Randomly selected healthy volunteers, three men and five women, were used as the eight sequenced donors. To determine HCMV serostatus, a commercial ELISA kit was used to detect HCMV-specific IgG in serum. For roughly six donors, bulk peripheral blood T-cell repertoires were additionally sequenced from unsorted PBMC. MIGEC handled demultiplexing of the reads and grouping by UMI, while MiTCR was used to assemble and quantify clonotypes. To remove erroneous sequences, TCR cDNA sequences were retained only when supported by two or more reads. Downstream repertoire analysis used the tcR package, and clonotypes were matched across fractions by CDR3 nucleotide sequence plus V segment. VDJmatch was used to annotate antigen specificity against VDJdb, with one amino acid substitution in CDR3 allowed.

Sequencing was carried out using PBMCs. The TCR sequence derives from a woman between 18 and 30 years old in good health. In this chain, TRBV20-1 is recombined with TRBJ2-1; perhaps TRBD1 is the D gene, with 5 bases matching. The bases read TGCAGTTTTTTAGGGGTTTTGAATGAGCAGTTCTTC. It specifies CSFLGVLNEQFF.